A single sample gave rise to the 25 T cell receptor beta chains below, sequenced in a study of T cells in Graves' hyperthyroidism and ophthalmopathy. TCR beta CDR3 region amplification was performed from RNA transcripts. Initially, a first-round RT-PCR of the TCR CDR3 employed the HTBI primer set. TCRdb called the multiplex PCR reads again in MiXCR, with one record for every CDR3 protein. The sample has under 450,000 distinct CDR3 sequences, roughly 17% seen once. The sequenced sample was blood. All receptors derive from a young woman with Graves' hyperthyroidism that later progressed to Graves' ophthalmopathy.

This clonotype was detected many times. This chain connects TRBV28 to TRBJ2-3; tentative D call: TRBD2 (5 bases). Germline lookup yields CDR1 MDHEN and CDR2 SYDVKM. Trimming cost V 7 bases and J 0 bases, with 23 bases left between them. This CDR3 is 18 amino acids long. CDR3 amino acids: CASTVEEDGRSSTDTQYF. The CDR3, as DNA: TGTGCCAGCACCGTCGAGGAGGACGGAAGATCTAGCACAGATACGCAGTATTTT.

Notes on this clonotype: A much larger clone lies one base from this, so it may be a read error. V usage is TRBV11-3 and J usage is TRBJ2-3; 10 nucleotides align to TRBD2. There are 15 residues in the CDR3. Germline-derived CDR1 and CDR2 are SGHNT and YENEEA. CDR3 sequence (DNA): TGTACCAGCAGCTTAGGGACTAGCGGCACAGATACGCAGTATTTT. This translates into CTSSLGTSGTDTQYF.

There are a few counts of this clonotype. This chain's CDR3 is CSVAGLAGGNIQYF. The CDR3 DNA sequence: TGCAGCGTGGCAGGACTAGCGGGGGGCAACATTCAGTACTTC. The V call is TRBV29-1, the J call TRBJ2-4; 14 positions agree with TRBD2. V shed 6 bases and J 7 bases; nucleotides not matched to a gene: 5. The CDR3 sequence is 14 residues long. Germline CDR1 reads SQVTM; CDR2 reads ANQGSEA.

This clonotype was detected ten times or more. This chain connects TRBV20-1 to TRBJ1-1; unclear D gene. Germline V CDR1 and CDR2: DFQATT, SNEGSKA (reference sequence). The CDR3 runs to 14 residues. Trimming shortened V by 1 base and J by 1 base, and 10 bases separated the two germline ends. As DNA, the CDR3 is TGCAGTGCTAGAGTGTCCGAGACGAACACTGAAGCTTTCTTT. It translates to CSARVSETNTEAFF.

Ten or more counts support this clonotype. The chain joins TRBV28 to TRBJ1-1; D is possibly TRBD1 (5 bases). Trimming left V 8 bases short and J 1 base short, with 20 bases between. Per the germline V gene, CDR1 is MDHEN and CDR2 is SYDVKM. The CDR3 runs 16 residues. The CDR3 is CASCQRGGEANTEAFF. For the CDR3, the DNA is TGTGCCAGCTGCCAGCGGGGGGGGGAGGCGAACACTGAAGCTTTCTTT.

This clonotype was seen a handful of times. The genes are TRBV28 and TRBJ2-5; D not certain. Trimming left V 4 bases short and J 0 bases short, with 9 bases between. The germline V gene encodes CDR1 MDHEN and CDR2 SYDVKM. This CDR3 region has 14 residues. The CDR3 reads CASSWLADQETQYF. In DNA, the CDR3 is TGTGCCAGCAGTTGGTTGGCGGACCAAGAGACCCAGTACTTC. The full variable domain, in which reference TRBV28 and TRBJ2-5 provide the parts outside the CDR3, is DVKVTQSSRYLVKRTGEKVFLECVQDMDHENMFWYRQDPGLGLRLIYFSYDVKMKEKGDIPEGYSVSREKKERFSLILESASTNQTSMYLCASSWLADQETQYFGPGTRLLVL.

This clonotype was picked up a small number of times. The CDR3 nucleotides read TGCAGTGCTAGCAACTTTAACTATGGCTACACCTTC. Amino acid sequence: CSASNFNYGYTF. This sequence joins TRBV20-1 and TRBJ1-2; D is unclear. The CDR3 loop spans 12 amino acids. V was shortened by 3 bases and J by 1 base, with 6 bases between the two germline ends. From germline, CDR1 is DFQATT and CDR2 SNEGSKA (reference sequence).

The chain is built from TRBV18 and TRBJ2-1; D call uncertain. The CDR3 contains 14 residues. Germline values: CDR1 KGHSH, CDR2 LQKENI. V dropped 4 bases and J dropped 6 bases, with 13 bases sitting between them. CDR3 in DNA: TGTGCCAGCTCACGCGAAGTTGGTCGCAATGAGCAGTTCTTC. Its translation is CASSREVGRNEQFF.

The genes are TRBV13 and TRBJ2-1; TRBD2 agrees at 10 bases. The CDR3 length is 15 residues. The J segment lost 5 bases and the V segment lost 5 bases, leaving 6 bases of the junction unmatched. The germline V gene has CDR1 PRHDT and CDR2 FYEKMQ (reference sequence). CDR3 region: CASSQSGGAHNEQFF. CDR3 sequence (DNA): TGTGCCAGCAGCCAAAGCGGGGGGGCGCACAATGAGCAGTTCTTC.

This clonotype occurred many times. The chain couples TRBV3-1 to TRBJ2-7, with 8 bases that match TRBD1. V shed 0 bases, J shed 1 base, and the junction held 5 bases outside the gene matches. The germline gives CDR1 LGHDT, CDR2 YNNKEL (reference sequence). This CDR3 is built from 16 residues. The CDR3 DNA sequence: TGTGCCAGCAGCCAAGATCCCAGGACAGGGTCCTACGAGCAGTACTTC. It encodes CASSQDPRTGSYEQYF.

This clonotype was observed many times. V is TRBV11-2 and J is TRBJ1-2; a possible D gene is TRBD1 (6 bases). There are 14 residues in the CDR3. CDR1 and CDR2 (germline): SGHAT, FQNNGV. The V gene lost 3 bases and the J gene lost 5 bases, with 13 bases spanning the gap. The CDR3 loop reads CASSFLAGTYGYTF. DNA for the CDR3: TGTGCCAGCAGCTTCCTTGCGGGGACATATGGCTACACCTTC.

The genes are TRBV20-1 and TRBJ2-1, with 11 positions matching TRBD2. This CDR3 region has 15 residues. Germline CDR1 reads DFQATT; CDR2 reads SNEGSKA (reference sequence). V shed 6 bases, J shed 8 bases, and the junction held 12 bases outside the gene matches. This CDR3 is CSAILSGRARDEQFF. The CDR3 region has the DNA TGCAGTGCCATCCTTAGCGGGAGGGCCAGGGATGAGCAGTTCTTC.

There are many counts of this clonotype. This chain connects TRBV4-1 to TRBJ2-7; 10 nucleotides align to TRBD2. Per germline, CDR1 MGHRA and CDR2 YSYEKL. The ends lost 7 bases at V and 3 bases at J; junction bases unmatched: 9. The CDR3 consists of 15 residues. The chain's CDR3 is CASTLHGTSDYEQYF. In DNA, the CDR3 is TGCGCCAGCACCCTACATGGGACTAGCGACTACGAGCAGTACTTC.

This clonotype was observed at least ten times. This chain links TRBV28 with TRBJ1-2; TRBD1 aligns across 10 bases. This CDR3 spans 14 amino acids. Germline CDR1 is MDHEN and CDR2 is SYDVKM. V lost 5 bases and J lost 2; bases outside the gene matches: 2. CDR3 coding DNA: TGTGCCAGCAGTAGGGACAGGGGAAACTATGGCTACACCTTC. The encoded protein is CASSRDRGNYGYTF.

This clonotype was detected a few times. The chain has TRBV10-3 and TRBJ2-1; a possible D gene is TRBD2 (6 bases). V shed 11 bases and J shed 7 bases, with 12 bases lying between them. CDR3 size: 11 residues. CDR1 and CDR2 from the germline V gene are ENHRY and SYGVKD. CDR3 sequence: CAVGGSNEQFF. The CDR3 region has the DNA TGTGCCGTCGGGGGATCAAATGAGCAGTTCTTC.

V gene TRBV10-2 combines with J gene TRBJ2-3, with D perhaps TRBD1 or TRBD2 (6 bases each). V dropped 4 bases and J dropped 6 bases, with 20 bases sitting between them. From germline, CDR1 is WSHSY and CDR2 SAAADI. The CDR3 consists of 16 residues. The CDR3 here is CASSGSRGGTLDTQYF. DNA for the CDR3: TGCGCCAGCAGTGGCTCCCGAGGGGGGACCCTGGATACGCAGTATTTT.

There are many counts of this clonotype. The J gene is TRBJ2-1, the V gene TRBV11-2, with 8 bases lining up with TRBD2. Germline loops: CDR1 SGHAT, CDR2 FQNNGV. This CDR3 has 17 residues. Trimming removed 5 bases from V and 0 bases from J; junction bases left unmatched: 9. The CDR3 protein is CASSGYVSGSSYNEQFF. CDR3 in DNA: TGTGCCAGCAGCGGGTACGTAAGCGGGAGCTCCTACAATGAGCAGTTCTTC.

Notes on this clonotype: Sequence at one end of the junction differs from germline and may be a read error. The V gene is TRBV11-2, the J gene TRBJ2-3; weak D call: TRBD2 (5 bases). This CDR3 has 16 amino acids. Germline V gene data show CDR1 as SGHAT and CDR2 as FQNNGV. The CDR3 nucleotides read TGTGCCAGCAGCTTAGGGTACACTAGGGTCACAGATACGCGGTATTTT. The encoded protein is CASSLGYTRVTDTRYF.

The table lists this clonotype with many counts. The chain recombines TRBV28 with TRBJ1-3; 12 bases match TRBD1. Trimming cost V 5 bases and J 3 bases; bases outside gene matches: 8. This CDR3 comprises 17 residues. Germline CDR1 is MDHEN and CDR2 is SYDVKM. The CDR3 DNA reads TGTGCCAGCAGTCCACCGGGACAGGGGGCAAATGGAAACACCATATATTTT. It codes for CASSPPGQGANGNTIYF.

This clonotype has more than one count but fewer than ten. This chain connects TRBV30 to TRBJ1-5; 7 bases agree with TRBD1. CDR1 is GTSNPN, CDR2 SVGIG, per germline (reference sequence). This CDR3 region has 15 residues. The J segment lost 4 bases and the V segment lost 0 bases, leaving 6 bases of the junction unmatched. CDR3 coding DNA: TGTGCCTGGAGTGTACAGTCAGGGGGAAATCAGCCCCAGCATTTT. Translating gives CAWSVQSGGNQPQHF. The variable domain in full, with the rest retrieved from reference TRBV30 and TRBJ1-5, is SQTIHQWPATLVQPVGSPLSLECTVEGTSNPNLYWYRQAAGRGLQLLFYSVGIGQISSEVPQNLSASRPQDRQFILSSKKLLLSDSGFYLCAWSVQSGGNQPQHFGDGTRLSIL.

This clonotype has at least ten counts. The chain carries TRBV29-1 and TRBJ2-3, with 11 positions matching TRBD2. The CDR3 is made up of 12 amino acids. V shed 0 bases and J 11 bases; nucleotides not matched to a gene: 1. The V gene's germline CDR1 is SQVTM and CDR2 ANQGSEA. The CDR3 coding sequence is TGCAGCGTTGAAGAGCTAGCGGGGGGGCAGTATTTT. Translated, it gives CSVEELAGGQYF.

This clonotype was seen many times. The genes are TRBV15 and TRBJ2-2, with 8 bases lining up with TRBD1. The CDR3 consists of 17 residues. Trimming cost V 5 bases and J 4 bases; bases outside gene matches: 12. From germline, CDR1 is LNHNV and CDR2 YYDKDF (reference sequence). CDR3 nucleotides: TGTGCCACCAGCGCGAGACGACAGGGGCTAGGCACCGGGGAGCTGTTTTTT. Protein product: CATSARRQGLGTGELFF.

This clonotype was detected only once. The chain is built from TRBV6-1 and TRBJ2-1, with D tentatively TRBD1 (6 bases). CDR1 MNHNS and CDR2 SASEGT come from the germline V gene. The CDR3 sequence is 13 residues long. The V end was cut by 8 bases, the J end by 6 bases, with 14 bases between. CDR3 residues: CASGIRGINEQFF. CDR3 coding DNA: TGTGCCAGCGGTATCAGGGGAATCAATGAGCAGTTCTTC.

This clonotype has just a few counts. A read error may account for a junction end that differs from germline. V and J are TRBV7-9 and TRBJ2-1, with D uncertain. The CDR3 spans 16 residues. Looked up from germline, CDR1 is SEHNR and CDR2 is FQNEAQ (reference sequence). The CDR3 coding sequence is TGTGCCAGCAGCTTAGCGATGGCCACCTACTACAATGGGCAGTTCTTC. It yields the protein CASSLAMATYYNGQFF.

J is TRBJ2-3 and V is TRBV5-6; D gene uncertain. In germline, CDR1 is SGHDT, CDR2 YYEEEE. The CDR3 runs to 14 residues. The V end lost 2 bases, the J end lost 2 bases, and 9 bases lay between the germline ends. DNA of the CDR3: TGTGCCAGCAGCTTACTAAAATTCACAGATACGCAGTATTTT. This gives the protein CASSLLKFTDTQYF.